The 21 T cell receptor beta chains reported below all come from one sample, sequenced in a study of technical replicates of blood from several donors. Some clones are missing from TCRdb's copy, which holds only in-frame ones; the method was immunoSEQ multiplex PCR. The repertoire has fewer than 90,000 clones, approximately 96% of them found once; the top ten carry 0.2% to 0.25%. Sequenced sample: T cells isolated from PBMCs. Receptors originate from a human donor in good health.

This chain links TRBV29-1 with TRBJ1-1; D may be TRBD1 (6 bases). V lost 7 bases, J lost 5 bases, and 17 bases lay in between. CDR1 and CDR2 from the germline V gene are SQVTM and ANQGSEA. The CDR3 extends over 13 amino acids. The CDR3 loop is CSAAQGEGTEAFF. CDR3 nucleotide sequence: TGCAGCGCAGCACAGGGTGAGGGGACTGAAGCTTTCTTT.

The gene calls are TRBV19 and TRBJ1-4; 10 bases line up with TRBD1. Germline V gene lookup returns CDR1 LNHDA and CDR2 SQIVND (reference sequence). The CDR3 consists of 13 residues. V lost 11 bases to trimming and J lost 7 bases; unmatched junction nucleotides: 7. In DNA form, the CDR3 reads TGTGCCTGCTCCGGGACAGGGGTTGAAAAACTGTTTTTT. Translating it yields CACSGTGVEKLFF.

The chain uses TRBV5-1 and TRBJ1-1; 9 nucleotides match TRBD1. The CDR3 extends over 16 amino acids. V lost 6 bases, J lost 3 bases, and 12 bases stayed unmatched. Germline V gene data show CDR1 as SGHRS and CDR2 as YFSETQ. For the CDR3, the DNA is TGCGCCAGCACCCATAATACAGGGGGCTTGTACACTGAAGCTTTCTTT. Protein: CASTHNTGGLYTEAFF.

The CDR3 sequence: CASSPLRTAQGNQPQHF. The CDR3 nucleotides are TGTGCCAGCAGCCCACTGAGAACGGCACAGGGCAATCAGCCCCAGCATTTT. The chain couples TRBV7-8 to TRBJ1-5; D possibly corresponds to TRBD1 (5 bases). V shed 5 bases and J shed 2 bases, with 19 bases lying between them. Germline V lookup: CDR1 SGHVS, CDR2 FQNEAQ. The CDR3 consists of 17 residues.

A single count supports this clone. The rearrangement links TRBV7-2 to TRBJ1-5, with unresolved D. In germline, CDR1 is SGHTA, CDR2 FQGNSA. The germline V and J ends were trimmed by 6 bases and 4 bases, with 16 bases remaining between them. The length of the CDR3 is 15 residues. The CDR3 nucleotides are TGTGCCAGCAGACCAGGACCTAGCCTTAATCAGCCCCAGCATTTT. This codes for CASRPGPSLNQPQHF.

J is TRBJ2-7 and V is TRBV25-1; tentatively, D is TRBD1 (6 bases). Germline V gives CDR1 MGHDK, CDR2 SYGVNS. The CDR3 has 13 amino acids. Between the trimmed V and J ends, which lost 6 bases and 0 bases, there was a span of 9 bases. The CDR3 DNA sequence: TGTGCCAGCAGCGTACAGGGCTCCTACGAGCAGTACTTC. It yields the protein CASSVQGSYEQYF.

Written as DNA, the CDR3 is TGCGCCAGCAGCCAAGATCAGGGACTAGTCAACGAGCAGTACTTC. It codes for CASSQDQGLVNEQYF. V and J are TRBV4-1 and TRBJ2-7; 8 bases are a match to TRBD2. The germline CDR1 and CDR2 sequences are MGHRA and YSYEKL. V lost 0 bases to trimming and J lost 5 bases; unmatched junction nucleotides: 6. CDR3 length: 15 amino acids.

The sample holds one count of this clone. This chain joins TRBV28 and TRBJ2-2, with D hard to call. Trimming removed 3 bases from V and 2 bases from J, with 13 bases in between. Germline loops: CDR1 MDHEN, CDR2 SYDVKM. The CDR3 runs to 16 residues. The CDR3 here is CASSFAAPFNTGELFF. The CDR3 DNA sequence: TGTGCCAGCAGTTTTGCTGCGCCCTTCAACACCGGGGAGCTGTTTTTT. The full variable domain, rest sourced from reference TRBV28 and TRBJ2-2, is DVKVTQSSRYLVKRTGEKVFLECVQDMDHENMFWYRQDPGLGLRLIYFSYDVKMKEKGDIPEGYSVSREKKERFSLILESASTNQTSMYLCASSFAAPFNTGELFFGEGSRLTVL.

The CDR3 coding sequence is TGTGCCATCAGTGCGTCGGTGGGCCGTAATGAAAAACTGTTTTTT. Protein sequence: CAISASVGRNEKLFF. J is TRBJ1-4 and V is TRBV10-3, with no clear D. Germline CDR1 reads ENHRY; CDR2 reads SYGVKD. The CDR3 extends over 15 amino acids. Trimming removed 4 bases from V and 4 bases from J, with 13 bases in between.

The genes are TRBV5-1 and TRBJ1-4; 8 nucleotides match TRBD1. Germline-derived CDR1 and CDR2 are SGHRS and YFSETQ. V lost 5 bases and J lost 5; bases outside the gene matches: 5. The CDR3 sequence is 14 residues long. In nucleotides, the CDR3 is TGCGCCAGCAGATCCGGGACAGGAAATGAAAAACTGTTTTTT. This encodes CASRSGTGNEKLFF.

The chain joins TRBV9 to TRBJ2-7, with D possibly being TRBD2 (6 bases). V was pared by 4 bases and J by 6 bases, with 23 bases between. The CDR3 runs to 16 residues. The germline V gene has CDR1 SGDLS and CDR2 YYNGEE. CDR3: CASSPRPGVPRGEQYF. The CDR3 nucleotides read TGTGCCAGCAGCCCTCGACCGGGAGTACCACGAGGCGAGCAGTACTTC. Full variable domain (rest looked up from reference TRBV9 and TRBJ2-7): DSGVTQTPKHLITATGQRVTLRCSPRSGDLSVYWYQQSLDQGLQFLIQYYNGEERAKGNILERFSAQQFPDLHSELNLSSLELGDSALYFCASSPRPGVPRGEQYFGPGTRLTVT.

The chain is built from TRBV10-2 and TRBJ1-3; possible D gene TRBD1, 6 bases. CDR1 and CDR2 from the germline V gene are WSHSY and SAAADI. The germline V and J ends were trimmed by 5 bases and 2 bases, with 16 bases remaining between them. The length of the CDR3 is 16 residues. The CDR3 DNA reads TGCGCCAGCAGTTTCGGGGACAAGAGGGCTGGAAACACCATATATTTT. Amino acids: CASSFGDKRAGNTIYF.

The chain carries TRBV5-6 and TRBJ2-1, with unresolved D. Looked up from germline, CDR1 is SGHDT and CDR2 is YYEEEE. CDR3 size: 11 residues. Trimming took off 0 bases at V and 8 bases at J, with 3 bases between the two ends. The CDR3 protein is CASSLVDEQFF. The CDR3 nucleotides are TGTGCCAGCAGCTTGGTCGATGAGCAGTTCTTC. Supplemented by reference TRBV5-6 and TRBJ2-1, the full variable domain reads DAGVTQSPTHLIKTRGQQVTLRCSPKSGHDTVSWYQQALGQGPQFIFQYYEEEERQRGNFPDRFSGHQFPNYSSELNVNALLLGDSALYLCASSLVDEQFFGPGTRLTVL.

The V call is TRBV19, the J call TRBJ1-2; no clear D. Trimming stripped 3 bases from V and 4 bases from J, with 12 bases between. Germline loops: CDR1 LNHDA, CDR2 SQIVND (reference sequence). This CDR3 spans 14 amino acids. DNA of the CDR3: TGTGCCAGTAGTATCCGAACAGCCCTCTATGGCTACACCTTC. Translation: CASSIRTALYGYTF.

The rearrangement links TRBV2 to TRBJ1-5, with TRBD1 as a possible D gene (6 bases). This CDR3 has 12 amino acids. CDR1 is SNHLY, CDR2 FYNNEI, per germline. V was clipped by 8 bases and J by 4 bases, with 9 bases between them. CDR3 residues: CASEGVNQPQHF. In DNA, the CDR3 is TGTGCCAGCGAGGGGGTAAATCAGCCCCAGCATTTT.

This clone is a singleton in its sample. The chain couples TRBV19 to TRBJ1-5; no reliable D call. CDR1 and CDR2 (germline): LNHDA, SQIVND (reference sequence). The CDR3 has 15 residues. Trimming pared 4 bases from V and 0 bases from J, leaving 10 bases between. The CDR3 here is CASSTGFHSNQPQHF. Here the CDR3 DNA reads TGTGCCAGTAGTACGGGATTTCATAGCAATCAGCCCCAGCATTTT.

The genes are TRBV11-2 and TRBJ1-1; D is possibly TRBD1 (6 bases). Per the germline V gene, CDR1 is SGHAT and CDR2 is FQNNGV. The CDR3 contains 16 residues. V gave up 4 bases and J gave up 2 bases, with 17 bases separating them. The CDR3 DNA follows: TGTGCCAGCAGCTCATGGGGGCGGTCGGGAAACACTGAAGCTTTCTTT. It encodes CASSSWGRSGNTEAFF.

The chain links TRBV7-2 to TRBJ2-7, with 7 bases fitting TRBD1. The CDR3 is 14 residues long. Germline CDR1 is SGHTA and CDR2 is FQGNSA. Trimming cost V 1 base and J 3 bases; bases outside gene matches: 3. The CDR3 sequence is CASSLGTGLYEQYF. The DNA of the CDR3 is TGTGCCAGCAGCTTAGGGACAGGACTCTACGAGCAGTACTTC. The full variable domain, its missing parts supplied by reference TRBV7-2 and TRBJ2-7, is GAGVSQSPSNKVTEKGKDVELRCDPISGHTALYWYRQSLGQGLEFLIYFQGNSAPDKSGLPSDRFSAERTGGSVSTLTIQRTQQEDSAVYLCASSLGTGLYEQYFGPGTRLTVT.

The genes are TRBV5-4 and TRBJ2-7, with 7 bases that match TRBD2. CDR1 is SGHNT and CDR2 is YYREEE in the germline V gene (reference sequence). V shed 9 bases and J 3 bases; nucleotides not matched to a gene: 6. The CDR3 contains 12 residues. CDR3 region: CATNGGNYEQYF. CDR3 coding DNA: TGTGCCACCAACGGGGGGAACTACGAGCAGTACTTC.

The rearrangement uses TRBV7-9 and TRBJ1-1; D might be TRBD1 (5 bases). The germline CDR1 and CDR2 sequences are SEHNR and FQNEAQ (reference sequence). The length of the CDR3 is 13 residues. The V gene lost 2 bases and the J gene lost 3 bases, with 7 bases spanning the gap. CDR3 region: CASSLQGHTEAFF. The CDR3 DNA follows: TGTGCCAGCAGCTTACAGGGTCACACTGAAGCTTTCTTT.

The rearrangement joins TRBV25-1 to TRBJ1-1; tentatively, D is TRBD1 (5 bases). Germline V CDR1 and CDR2: MGHDK, SYGVNS. Between the trimmed V and J ends, which lost 3 bases and 4 bases, there was a span of 6 bases. The CDR3 length is 12 residues. This CDR3 reads CASSDGGTEAFF. CDR3 DNA: TGTGCCAGCAGTGACGGGGGCACTGAAGCTTTCTTT.